The 23 T cell receptor beta chains below all came from one sample that was sequenced in a study of shared clonotypes between healthy human individuals. The method was immunoSEQ multiplex PCR; TCRdb's version includes in-frame clones alone and lacks a portion of them. This sample has about 980,000 clones; approximately 76% occur once, and the top ten carry roughly 1.5%. Sequencing input: memory CD4+ T cells sorted from blood. Stated subset: CD45RA-negative fraction. The source is a man between 18 and 35 years old in good health.

The chain employs TRBV2 and TRBJ2-7; tentatively, D is TRBD1 (6 bases). The CDR3 extends over 15 amino acids. Trimming took off 5 bases at V and 0 bases at J, with 14 bases between the two ends. Germline CDR1 reads SNHLY; CDR2 reads FYNNEI. The CDR3: CASSTNGTPSYEQYF. CDR3 sequence (DNA): TGTGCCAGCAGTACTAACGGGACACCCTCCTACGAGCAGTACTTC.

This clone was found once. The V call is TRBV6-5, the J call TRBJ2-1; the match to TRBD2 covers 13 bases. The CDR3 runs to 15 residues. CDR1 MNHEY and CDR2 SVGAGI come from the germline V gene. V trimming: 2 bases; J trimming: 6 bases; junction bases outside the gene matches: 1. CDR3 in amino acids: CASSYGTSGVNEQFF. The CDR3 DNA reads TGTGCCAGCAGTTACGGGACTAGCGGGGTCAATGAGCAGTTCTTC.

This chain joins TRBV7-2 and TRBJ2-7; D gene unclear. The CDR3 sequence is 11 residues long. CDR1 is SGHTA and CDR2 is FQGNSA in the germline V gene. Trimming removed 7 bases from V and 6 bases from J, with 10 bases in between. The CDR3 spells CASTRGLEQYF. The DNA for the CDR3 is TGTGCCAGCACCCGTGGGCTCGAGCAGTACTTC.

This clone was counted between two and nine times. This chain uses TRBV28 with TRBJ1-5, with D perhaps matching TRBD1 (6 bases). The germline V and J ends were trimmed by 6 bases and 7 bases, with 16 bases remaining between them. The CDR3 runs 14 residues. Germline CDR1 and CDR2: MDHEN and SYDVKM. Here the CDR3 reads CASRLDRRNQPQHF. In DNA, the CDR3 is TGTGCCAGCAGACTAGACAGGAGGAACCAGCCCCAGCATTTT.

V and J are TRBV19 and TRBJ1-2; tentative D call: TRBD1 (5 bases). The CDR3 sequence is 14 residues long. Trimming took off 10 bases at V and 2 bases at J, with 17 bases between the two ends. Germline V lookup: CDR1 LNHDA, CDR2 SQIVND (reference sequence). The DNA for the CDR3 is TGTGCCACCAAGATTGACCAGGGAAACTATGGCTACACCTTC. This encodes CATKIDQGNYGYTF.

The V call is TRBV18, the J call TRBJ2-7; D is undetermined. Germline values: CDR1 KGHSH, CDR2 LQKENI. The CDR3 consists of 15 residues. V dropped 3 bases and J dropped 5 bases, with 17 bases sitting between them. CDR3 DNA: TGTGCCAGCTCACCCACTATAGGTGGGTCGGACGAGCAGTACTTC. As protein: CASSPTIGGSDEQYF.

Regarding this clone: Mismatch with germline at one junction end may stem from a read error. The chain employs TRBV5-1 and TRBJ2-5; D is ambiguous. CDR3 length: 15 residues. Germline loops: CDR1 SGHRS, CDR2 YFSETQ. The CDR3 region is CASSPNPTHQETQYF. DNA of the CDR3: TGCGCCAGCAGCCCTAACCCTACGCACCAGGAGACCCAGTACTTC. Using reference TRBV5-1 and TRBJ2-5 for the parts outside the CDR3, the full variable domain is KAGVTQTPRYLIKTRGQQVTLSCSPISGHRSVSWYQQTPGQGLQFLFEYFSETQRNKGNFPGRFSGRQFSNSRSEMNVSTLELGDSALYLCASSPNPTHQETQYFGPGTRLLVL.

To note about this clone: Relative to the germline gene, one junction end is altered; a read error may explain this. The chain has TRBV7-7 and TRBJ2-1; 9 bases fit TRBD1. The CDR3 length is 13 residues. The V gene's germline CDR1 is SSHAT and CDR2 FNYEAQ (reference sequence). The chain's CDR3 is CASSLGTGQEQFF. DNA for the CDR3: TGTGCTAGCAGCTTAGGGACAGGGCAGGAGCAGTTCTTC.

The chain joins TRBV7-2 to TRBJ2-7; no clear D. The CDR3 covers 13 residues. Deletions cut 5 bases from V and 6 bases from J, with 14 bases between. Germline CDR1 reads SGHTA; CDR2 reads FQGNSA. The CDR3 nucleotides are TGTGCCAGCAGCCCCCATAATTCTGGCGAGCAGTACTTC. This translates into CASSPHNSGEQYF.

This clone was counted between two and nine times. The V gene is TRBV7-2, the J gene TRBJ2-5, with D hard to call. CDR1 SGHTA and CDR2 FQGNSA come from the germline V gene. The CDR3 has 13 residues. The V end was cut by 2 bases, the J end by 3 bases, with 7 bases between. Here the CDR3 reads CASSLQQKETQYF. The CDR3 DNA reads TGTGCCAGCAGCTTACAACAAAAAGAGACCCAGTACTTC.

V usage is TRBV18 and J usage is TRBJ2-2, with TRBD1 matching over 7 bases. V lost 4 bases to trimming and J lost 1 base; unmatched junction nucleotides: 6. CDR1 and CDR2 from the germline V gene are KGHSH and LQKENI. The CDR3 sequence is 16 residues long. The CDR3 sequence is CASSRFGTENTGELFF. The CDR3 nucleotides read TGTGCCAGCTCACGGTTCGGGACAGAGAACACCGGGGAGCTGTTTTTT.

Worth noting for this clone: A much bigger clone sits one base away, suggesting this may be a read error. Other DNA sequences in this sample translate to the same CDR3. V and J are TRBV11-2 and TRBJ2-1; 7 bases line up with TRBD2. This CDR3 spans 15 amino acids. V lost 1 base and J lost 0; bases outside the gene matches: 0. Germline V gene sequence: CDR1 SGHAT, CDR2 FQNNGV. The CDR3 loop reads CASSLAGGSYNEQFF. The CDR3 coding sequence is TGTGCCAGCAGCTTAGCGGGAGGCTCCTACAATGAGCAGTTCTTC.

CDR3 sequence (DNA): TGCAGCGTAGAGCGCGGGACAGGGGATAACATTCAGTACTTC. This sequence encodes CSVERGTGDNIQYF. The chain joins TRBV29-1 to TRBJ2-4, with 10 positions matching TRBD1. Germline V lookup: CDR1 SQVTM, CDR2 ANQGSEA. The CDR3 spans 14 residues. The V segment lost 6 bases and the J segment 7 bases; nucleotides outside the gene matches: 9.

The V and J genes are TRBV7-2 and TRBJ2-7; D remains ambiguous. The CDR3 consists of 15 residues. The germline V and J ends were trimmed by 4 bases and 4 bases, with 17 bases remaining between them. Germline CDR1 is SGHTA and CDR2 is FQGNSA. CDR3 DNA: TGTGCCAGCAGCTCCGGTAATATAATGGGGTACGAGCAGTACTTC. Translated, it gives CASSSGNIMGYEQYF.

In this sample, this clone turned up a few times. V and J are TRBV5-1 and TRBJ1-4; unclear D gene. Trimming pared 3 bases from V and 5 bases from J, leaving 8 bases between. The germline V gene encodes CDR1 SGHRS and CDR2 YFSETQ. This CDR3 is 13 amino acids long. The CDR3 DNA reads TGCGCCAGCAGCTCGGATACGAATGAAAAACTGTTTTTT. This gives the protein CASSSDTNEKLFF.

This sequence joins TRBV5-6 and TRBJ2-7; a weak D match, TRBD1 (6 bases). The CDR3 covers 13 residues. Looked up from germline, CDR1 is SGHDT and CDR2 is YYEEEE. V lost 2 bases to trimming and J lost 6 bases, with 12 bases between them. DNA for the CDR3: TGTGCCAGCAGCTTTTTTGTGGGGGCCGAGCAGTACTTC. As protein: CASSFFVGAEQYF.

The V gene is TRBV2, the J gene TRBJ2-3, with unresolved D. The V gene lost 7 bases and the J gene lost 0 bases, with 14 bases spanning the gap. Germline CDR1 reads SNHLY; CDR2 reads FYNNEI. The CDR3 loop spans 15 amino acids. The CDR3 loop reads CASKNSVTSTDTQYF. For the CDR3, the DNA is TGTGCCAGCAAGAATAGTGTGACTAGCACAGATACGCAGTATTTT.

The CDR3 loop reads CASTSGQGNQPQHF. CDR3 coding DNA: TGTGCCAGCACCTCCGGGCAGGGAAATCAGCCCCAGCATTTT. The rearrangement links TRBV6-1 to TRBJ1-5; possibly TRBD1 for D (5 bases). Germline CDR1 MNHNS, CDR2 SASEGT. The CDR3 spans 14 residues. The V end was cut by 7 bases, the J end by 4 bases, with 14 bases between.

This clone was picked up a small number of times. CDR3 DNA sequence: TGTGCCAGCGCTGGGGAAAAAGGGGTCTCAAACTACGAGCAGTACTTC. It is translated as CASAGEKGVSNYEQYF. The chain couples TRBV28 to TRBJ2-7, with D perhaps TRBD1 (5 bases). V was shortened by 8 bases and J by 3 bases, with 23 bases between the two germline ends. This CDR3 contains 16 residues. Per the germline V gene, CDR1 is MDHEN and CDR2 is SYDVKM.

The chain combines TRBV5-1 with TRBJ2-1; the match to TRBD1 covers 8 bases. The CDR3 runs 17 residues. The V segment lost 3 bases and the J segment 0 bases; nucleotides outside the gene matches: 8. Germline lookup yields CDR1 SGHRS and CDR2 YFSETQ. CDR3 nucleotide sequence: TGCGCCAGCAGCTCAATGGACAGGGCTAGCTCCTACAATGAGCAGTTCTTC. Its translation: CASSSMDRASSYNEQFF.

Worth noting for this clone: This CDR3 is also generated by other DNA sequences in the sample. The chain is built from TRBV30 and TRBJ1-5, with D possibly being TRBD1 (5 bases). The V end was cut by 4 bases, the J end by 8 bases, with 12 bases between. The CDR3 extends over 12 amino acids. Germline assignment: CDR1 GTSNPN and CDR2 SVGIG (reference sequence). This CDR3 reads CAWNGQGEPQHF. CDR3 DNA sequence: TGTGCCTGGAACGGACAAGGGGAGCCCCAGCATTTT.

This clone was detected only once. The chain couples TRBV4-3 to TRBJ2-1; D remains ambiguous. Germline V gene data show CDR1 as LGHNA and CDR2 as YSLEER. V lost 0 bases and J lost 2, with 8 bases in between. The CDR3 is made up of 15 amino acids. The chain's CDR3 is CASSQDVVAYNEQFF. CDR3 DNA sequence: TGCGCCAGCAGCCAAGATGTAGTGGCCTACAATGAGCAGTTCTTC.

This chain joins TRBV2 and TRBJ2-2, with 7 bases identical to TRBD2. The CDR3 length is 13 residues. Germline V gene lookup returns CDR1 SNHLY and CDR2 FYNNEI. V was pared by 3 bases and J by 7 bases, with 2 bases of the junction left unmatched. This CDR3 is CASSDREGGELFF. CDR3 coding DNA: TGTGCCAGCAGTGACAGGGAGGGCGGGGAGCTGTTTTTT.